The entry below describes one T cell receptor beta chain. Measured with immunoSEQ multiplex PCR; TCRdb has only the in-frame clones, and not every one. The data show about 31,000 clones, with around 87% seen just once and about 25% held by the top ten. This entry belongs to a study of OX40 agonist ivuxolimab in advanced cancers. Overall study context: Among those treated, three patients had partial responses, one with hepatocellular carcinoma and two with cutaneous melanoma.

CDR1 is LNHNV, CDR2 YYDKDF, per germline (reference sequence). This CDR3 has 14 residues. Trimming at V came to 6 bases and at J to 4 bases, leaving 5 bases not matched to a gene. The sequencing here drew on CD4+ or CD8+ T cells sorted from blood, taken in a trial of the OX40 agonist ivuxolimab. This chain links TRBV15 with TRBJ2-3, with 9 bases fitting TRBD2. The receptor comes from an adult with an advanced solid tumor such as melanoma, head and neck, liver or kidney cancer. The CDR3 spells CATSWREGSDTQYF. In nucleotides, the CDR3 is TGTGCCACCAGTTGGCGGGAGGGCTCAGATACGCAGTATTTT.